This TCR beta chain appears in the sequencing data of a study of tumor-infiltrating lymphocytes in oesophageal squamous cell carcinoma. Using its own MiXCR run on the PCR reads, TCRdb lists one record per CDR3 protein. The sample includes 10,000 or so distinct CDR3 sequences, roughly three fifths of them seen just once. Germline V lookup: CDR1 MNHEY, CDR2 SVGEGT. This CDR3 has 14 amino acids. Trimming removed 5 bases at V and 7 bases at J, with 15 bases between. J is TRBJ2-1 and V is TRBV6-2 or TRBV6-3; TRBD1 might be the D (6 bases). The clonotype was recovered from a male donor with esophageal squamous cell carcinoma. The material sequenced was esophageal tumor tissue. The CDR3 loop reads CASSGGWGRNEQFF. The CDR3 DNA is TGTGCCAGCAGTGGAGGTTGGGGGCGGAATGAGCAGTTCTTC.